These 10 T cell receptor beta chains share one sample of origin, sequenced in a study of blood T cells in healthy people across ages. Primed by a sample-barcoded 5' primer and a J-beta primer mix, a second PCR proceeded for 7 to 11 cycles. TCRdb processed the 5' RACE reads anew with MiXCR; each CDR3 protein has one entry. Among about 580,000 distinct CDR3 sequences, about 45% were seen once, and the ten largest hold roughly 25%. What was sequenced was blood. The receptors shown here come from a man older than 75 in good health.

The rearrangement joins TRBV30 to TRBJ1-2; D is unclear. CDR1 is GTSNPN, CDR2 SVGIG, per germline (reference sequence). The CDR3 sequence is 15 residues long. Trimming shortened V by 0 bases and J by 3 bases, and 14 bases separated the two germline ends. CDR3 loop: CAWSVGRAFDYGYTF. CDR3 sequence (DNA): TGTGCCTGGAGTGTTGGTCGGGCATTCGACTATGGCTACACCTTC.

This chain links TRBV5-1 with TRBJ1-2; 10 positions agree with TRBD1. The CDR3 is 13 residues long. The junction had 3 bases not matched to a gene; V was cut back by 4 bases and J by 6 bases. Germline V CDR1 and CDR2: SGHRS, YFSETQ. CDR3 DNA sequence: TGCGCCAGCAGCCCGACAGGGGGCCATGGCTACACCTTC. Translated: CASSPTGGHGYTF. The variable domain in full, with the rest retrieved from reference TRBV5-1 and TRBJ1-2, is KAGVTQTPRYLIKTRGQQVTLSCSPISGHRSVSWYQQTPGQGLQFLFEYFSETQRNKGNFPGRFSGRQFSNSRSEMNVSTLELGDSALYLCASSPTGGHGYTFGSGTRLTVV.

V and J are TRBV7-6 and TRBJ2-1, with D unclear. The V end lost 4 bases, the J end lost 5 bases, and 9 bases lay between the germline ends. Germline V gene lookup returns CDR1 SGHVS and CDR2 FNYEAQ. The CDR3 totals 13 residues. CDR3 residues: CASSSRINNEQFF. CDR3 DNA: TGTGCCAGCAGCTCGAGGATAAACAATGAGCAGTTCTTC.

The chain recombines TRBV7-8 with TRBJ2-3, with 13 bases that match TRBD2. With V trimmed by 5 bases and J by 0 bases, 8 bases remained unmatched. CDR3 size: 18 residues. Germline assignment: CDR1 SGHVS and CDR2 FQNEAQ. The CDR3 DNA is TGTGCCAGCAGCCCCCGACTAGCGGGGGGAACTAGCACAGATACGCAGTATTTT. Its protein is CASSPRLAGGTSTDTQYF.

In DNA form, the CDR3 reads TGTGCCAGCAGTGAATTTGCGGGCGGCGTTGTAAATGAGCAGTTCTTC. Translating gives CASSEFAGGVVNEQFF. V usage is TRBV2 and J usage is TRBJ2-1; tentatively, D is TRBD2 (5 bases). Germline CDR1 is SNHLY and CDR2 is FYNNEI. The ends were cut back, 2 bases at V and 7 bases at J, with 18 bases in the middle. This CDR3 contains 16 residues. The variable domain in full, with the rest retrieved from reference TRBV2 and TRBJ2-1, is EPEVTQTPSHQVTQMGQEVILRCVPISNHLYFYWYRQILGQKVEFLVSFYNNEISEKSEIFDDQFSVERPDGSNFTLKIRSTKLEDSAMYFCASSEFAGGVVNEQFFGPGTRLTVL.

This rearrangement joins TRBV4-3 to TRBJ1-1; no clear D. The germline V gene encodes CDR1 LGHNA and CDR2 YSLEER. Trimming took off 0 bases at V and 5 bases at J, with 13 bases between the two ends. The CDR3 loop spans 15 amino acids. CDR3 in DNA: TGCGCCAGCAGCCAAGAAATGGGAGTTCGAACTGAAGCTTTCTTT. Translating it yields CASSQEMGVRTEAFF.

This clonotype appeared a few times. The rearrangement links TRBV7-2 to TRBJ2-5, with 12 bases aligning to TRBD1. This CDR3 contains 14 residues. Per the germline V gene, CDR1 is SGHTA and CDR2 is FQGNSA. V was pared by 6 bases and J by 5 bases, with 4 bases of the junction left unmatched. The CDR3, as DNA: TGTGCCAGCAGGTCGGGACAGGGGGCTGAGACCCAGTACTTC. Protein product: CASRSGQGAETQYF.

The chain links TRBV7-2 to TRBJ1-2, with 9 bases that match TRBD1. Germline loops: CDR1 SGHTA, CDR2 FQGNSA. The CDR3 spans 16 residues. V shed 1 base, J shed 0 bases, and the junction held 3 bases outside the gene matches. CDR3: CASSLDGQGTNYGYTF. CDR3 DNA: TGTGCCAGCAGCTTAGACGGACAGGGGACTAACTATGGCTACACCTTC.

This chain uses TRBV6-2 or TRBV6-3 with TRBJ2-4; D is possibly TRBD2 (5 bases). Germline V CDR1 and CDR2: MNHEY, SVGEGT. Trimming stripped 6 bases from V and 9 bases from J, with 15 bases between. CDR3 length: 13 residues. Written as DNA, the CDR3 is TGTGCCAGCAGGGGCCCCGGGGTGAGCATTCAGTACTTC. The encoded protein is CASRGPGVSIQYF.

This clonotype was detected only a few times. This sequence joins TRBV29-1 and TRBJ2-5; the D is unclear. V lost 7 bases to trimming and J lost 1 base, with 13 bases between them. Germline lookup yields CDR1 SQVTM and CDR2 ANQGSEA. CDR3 length: 13 amino acids. DNA for the CDR3: TGCAGCGCAAACTCCTTATCCCAAGAGACCCAGTACTTC. As protein: CSANSLSQETQYF. The whole variable domain, remainder taken from reference TRBV29-1 and TRBJ2-5, is SAVISQKPSRDICQRGTSLTIQCQVDSQVTMMFWYRQQPGQSLTLIATANQGSEATYESGFVIDKFPISRPNLTFSTLTVSNMSPEDSSIYLCSANSLSQETQYFGPGTRLLVL.